This TCR beta chain emerged from a study of radiotherapy plus CTLA-4 blockade in lung cancer (dated by TCRdb to the late 2010s). Background for the entire study: Objective responses were observed in 18% of enrolled patients, and disease control was achieved in less than 40%.

Focal radiation therapy combined with CTLA-4 blockade (ipilimumab) was tested in patients with chemo-refractory metastatic non-small-cell lung cancer. To note about this clone: The clone's antigen remains unknown. Per-nucleotide qualities are absent, and no much larger clonotype sits a single base away.

The library was made by the immunoSEQ multiplex PCR assay. TCRdb mirrors the immuneACCESS table, restricted to in-frame sequences. Some clones are absent from its copies; in checked studies, under half trace to an unresolved V gene, and the reason for the others is unknown. The sample includes more than 60,000 clones, with approximately 76% observed a single time. The ten largest clonotypes hold approximately 2.8% of the sample. Summary of the overall study and its limitations: After treatment with radiotherapy and ipilimumab, TCR clones that originated in tumors expanded in peripheral blood. The strongest predictors of response, as reported, were early dynamic changes in blood T cell clones along with a rise in serum interferon-beta after radiation.

As encoded in the germline V gene (reference sequence), CDR1 is MNHNY while CDR2 is SVGAGI. The CDR3, cysteine through phenylalanine, is 14 amino acids long. Only CDR3 DNA is held: 42 bases, read in frame from base 1. The trim is 2 bases for V and 4 bases for J, with a gap of 11 bases between the germline ends. The rearrangement combines TRBV6-6 with TRBJ1-1; matching of 5 bases hints at TRBD1 as the D gene. The clonotype comes from a human donor with non-small cell lung cancer who had a complete response to radiotherapy plus ipilimumab. The input for sequencing was peripheral blood, taken from a patient treated with radiotherapy plus ipilimumab. The sequenced DNA: TGTGCCAGCAGTTACGGGGCGGGGATCACTGAAGCTTTCTTT. Translated, this gives CASSYGAGITEAFF.